This TCR beta chain emerged from a study of OX40 agonist ivuxolimab in advanced cancers. Produced via immunoSEQ multiplex PCR; TCRdb's table is partial and in-frame only. This sample has tens of thousands of clones; 89% occur once, and the top ten carry roughly 10%. In germline, CDR1 is MDHEN, CDR2 SYDVKM. V dropped 5 bases and J dropped 7; count of bases not matched to a gene: 7. This CDR3 is 14 amino acids long. The source is an adult with an advanced solid tumor such as melanoma, head and neck, liver or kidney cancer. This chain links TRBV28 with TRBJ2-1; 8 bases are shared with TRBD1. The specimen comprised CD4+ or CD8+ T cells sorted from blood, sampled in a trial of the OX40 agonist ivuxolimab. The CDR3 coding sequence is TGTGCCAGCAGTACCCGGACAGGGAGGAATGAGCAGTTCTTC. Its translation is CASSTRTGRNEQFF.